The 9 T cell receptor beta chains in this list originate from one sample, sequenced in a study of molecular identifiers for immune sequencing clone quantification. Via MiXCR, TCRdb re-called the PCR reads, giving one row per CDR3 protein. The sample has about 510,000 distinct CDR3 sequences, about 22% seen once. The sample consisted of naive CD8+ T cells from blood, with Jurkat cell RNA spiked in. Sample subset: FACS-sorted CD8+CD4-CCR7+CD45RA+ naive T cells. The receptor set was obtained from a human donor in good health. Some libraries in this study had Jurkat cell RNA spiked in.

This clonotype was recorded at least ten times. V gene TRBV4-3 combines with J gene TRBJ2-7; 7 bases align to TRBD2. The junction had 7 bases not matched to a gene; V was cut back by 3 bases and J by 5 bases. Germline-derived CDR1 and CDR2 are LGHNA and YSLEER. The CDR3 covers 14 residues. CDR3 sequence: CASSQSGGSHEQYF. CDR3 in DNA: TGCGCCAGCAGCCAGTCCGGGGGGTCGCACGAGCAGTACTTC.

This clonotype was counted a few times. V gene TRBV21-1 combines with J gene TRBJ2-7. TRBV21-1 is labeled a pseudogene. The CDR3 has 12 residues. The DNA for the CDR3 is TGTGCCAGCAGCAAGGTGAGGCGGGAGCAGTACTTC. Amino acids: CASSKVRREQYF.

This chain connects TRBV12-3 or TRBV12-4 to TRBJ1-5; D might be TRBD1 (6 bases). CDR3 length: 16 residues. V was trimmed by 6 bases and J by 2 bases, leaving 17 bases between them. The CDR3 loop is CASSPVLAGGNQPQHF. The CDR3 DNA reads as TGTGCCAGCAGCCCCGTGTTGGCAGGGGGCAATCAGCCCCAGCATTTT.

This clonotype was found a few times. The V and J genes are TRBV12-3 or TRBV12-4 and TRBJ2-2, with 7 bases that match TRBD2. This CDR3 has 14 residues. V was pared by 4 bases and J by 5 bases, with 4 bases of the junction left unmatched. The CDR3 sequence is CASSSRGLTGELFF. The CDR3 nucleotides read TGTGCCAGCAGTTCGCGGGGGTTAACCGGGGAGCTGTTTTTT.

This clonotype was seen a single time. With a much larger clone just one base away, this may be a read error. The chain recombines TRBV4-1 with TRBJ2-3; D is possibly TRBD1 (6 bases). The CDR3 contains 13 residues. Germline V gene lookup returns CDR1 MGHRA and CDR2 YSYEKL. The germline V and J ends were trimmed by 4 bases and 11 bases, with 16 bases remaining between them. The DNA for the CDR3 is TGCGCCAGCAGCCCACCCGAACAGGGTTGGCAGTATTTT. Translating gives CASSPPEQGWQYF.

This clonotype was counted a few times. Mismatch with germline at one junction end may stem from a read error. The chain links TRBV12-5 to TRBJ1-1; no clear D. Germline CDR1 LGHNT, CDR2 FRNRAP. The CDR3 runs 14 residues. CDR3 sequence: CASGFSVQNTEALF. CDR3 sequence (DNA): TGTGCTAGTGGTTTTTCCGTGCAGAACACTGAAGCTCTCTTT.

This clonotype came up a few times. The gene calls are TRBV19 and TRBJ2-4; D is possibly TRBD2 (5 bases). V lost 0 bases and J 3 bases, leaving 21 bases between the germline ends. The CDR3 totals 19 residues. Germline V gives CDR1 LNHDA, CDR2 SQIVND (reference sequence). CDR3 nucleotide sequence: TGTGCCAGTAGTATAGATCTATGGGTCGGGGTGGGTGGCAAAAACATTCAGTACTTC. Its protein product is CASSIDLWVGVGGKNIQYF.

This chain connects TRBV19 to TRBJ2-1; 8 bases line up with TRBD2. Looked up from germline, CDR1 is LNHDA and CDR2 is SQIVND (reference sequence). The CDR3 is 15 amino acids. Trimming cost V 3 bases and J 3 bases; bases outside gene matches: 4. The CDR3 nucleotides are TGTGCCAGTAGTATTGGACTAGCCTTCTACAATGAGCAGTTCTTC. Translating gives CASSIGLAFYNEQFF.

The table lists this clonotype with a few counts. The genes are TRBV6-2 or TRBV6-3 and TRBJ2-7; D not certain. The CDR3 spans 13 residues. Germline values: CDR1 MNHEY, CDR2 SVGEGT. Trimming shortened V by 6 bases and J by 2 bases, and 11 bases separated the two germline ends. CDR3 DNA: TGTGCCAGCAGATCCAGGCCCACCTACGAGCAGTACTTC. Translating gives CASRSRPTYEQYF.